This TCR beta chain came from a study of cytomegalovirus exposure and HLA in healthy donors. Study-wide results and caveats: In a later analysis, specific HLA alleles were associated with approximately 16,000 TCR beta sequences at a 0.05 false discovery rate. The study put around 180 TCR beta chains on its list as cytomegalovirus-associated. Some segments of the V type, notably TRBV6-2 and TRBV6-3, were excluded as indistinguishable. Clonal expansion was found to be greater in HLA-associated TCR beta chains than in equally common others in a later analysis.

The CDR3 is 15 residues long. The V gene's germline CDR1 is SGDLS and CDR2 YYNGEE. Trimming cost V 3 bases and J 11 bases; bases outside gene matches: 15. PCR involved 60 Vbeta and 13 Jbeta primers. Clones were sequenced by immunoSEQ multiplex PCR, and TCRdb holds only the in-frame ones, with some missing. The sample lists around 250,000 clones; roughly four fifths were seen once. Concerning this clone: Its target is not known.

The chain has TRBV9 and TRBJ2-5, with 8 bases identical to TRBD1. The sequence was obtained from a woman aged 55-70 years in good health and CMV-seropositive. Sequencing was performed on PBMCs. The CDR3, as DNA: TGTGCCAGCAGCGAGAGAACAGGGGGAGTAGACCGTCAGTACTTC. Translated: CASSERTGGVDRQYF.